This T cell receptor beta chain was found in a study of cytomegalovirus exposure and HLA in healthy donors (dated by TCRdb to the late 2010s). Concerning the study at large: An earlier analysis of 587 of the donors reported about 280 Gb of sequence data and around 100 million unique TCR beta sequences obtained from about 200 million T cells. The T cell repertoires of 550 to 850 subjects were profiled by immunosequencing and related to cytomegalovirus serostatus. The number of typed donors differed by locus: 629-630 for A, B, C, DRB1 and DQB1; some 500 for DQA1; 606 for DPA1; and some 470 for DPB1. HLA typing covered class I and class II loci at four-digit resolution. Donor age, sex, ethnicity and CMV serostatus were compiled alongside the repertoire data. Roughly 300 gigabases of sequencing data and around 85 million unique TCR sequences made up an early release that covered about 640 HLA-typed donors. The study aimed to test whether signatures of past pathogen exposure could be identified by cataloging public T cell receptors. Among roughly 400 genotyped donors of the cohort, an average of around 250,000 unique TCR beta nucleotide sequences was sequenced per donor, of which about 19% were non-productive. The study combined high-throughput TCR immunosequencing, statistical association of individual TCRs with disease status, and machine learning to predict cytomegalovirus infection status. A separate validation cohort of 100 to 150 different subjects was used in addition to the approximately 700-subject first cohort. The later analysis used no new phenotypic data to find candidate immune exposures, relying instead on TCR beta sequences and their occurrence across donors. All discovery cohort repertoires had been generated using a single sequencing platform. In a later analysis, previously published TCR beta repertoires from 666 donors were re-analyzed and high-resolution HLA genotyping was added so that TCR occurrence patterns could be studied. Genome-wide SNP genotypes for about 65% of the roughly 670 donors were used in a later genetic analysis, which treated that subset as a discovery cohort. Among the roughly 400 genotyped donors, approximately 76% belonged to the genetic ancestry cluster associated with self-reported Caucasian donors. Because of strong linkage in the cohort, 5 or 6 DR-DQ haplotypes were treated as single units for association and clustering. In an earlier analysis of roughly 580 of the donors, high-throughput TCR beta sequencing was used to judge whether each TCR beta V gene segment behaved as functional or pseudogenic.

A note on this clone: Its antigen is still unknown. Base qualities were left out, and no much larger clone turns up one base away.

Library generation was performed with the immunoSEQ multiplex PCR assay. For the multiplex PCR, a mixture combining 60 forward primers for TCR Vbeta segments and 13 reverse primers for TCR Jbeta segments was used. The CDR3 region of rearranged TCR beta genes was amplified from genomic DNA with a multiplex PCR assay. The amplified TCR beta libraries were sequenced on the Illumina HiSeq System as 87-base-pair reads. The paper's data handling went like this. A later analysis tallied approximately 87 million unique TCR beta chains across the 700 or so repertoires, and approximately 9.9 million of those chains were shared by two or more donors. To remove PCR and sequencing errors, raw reads were error-corrected and collapsed into unique sequences using a nearest-neighbor algorithm that merged closely related sequences. CDR3 sequences were aligned to IMGT reference sequences to assign V, D and J gene segments. Each retained sequence needed at least a six-nucleotide match to both a V gene segment and a J gene segment. A rearrangement was called productive if the CDR3 had no stop codons and remained in frame with V and J, and every other rearrangement was called non-productive. CDR3 was defined according to IMGT convention as the region running from the second conserved V-encoded cysteine to the conserved J-encoded phenylalanine. The earlier analysis of 587 of the donors excluded any sequence lacking an unambiguous match to a single V gene segment. An earlier analysis of 587 of the donors classified V segments as functional when productive rearrangements were above 56.7% and as segregating when the standard deviation between donors was above 5%. A statistical classification framework was developed to diagnose cytomegalovirus status using the catalog of TCR beta chain sequences. V and J gene assignment, in a later analysis, came from comparing TCR nucleotide sequences with IMGT/GENE-DB human TR gene sequences. Using the TCRdist pipeline, a later analysis assigned CDR3 sequences along with most-parsimonious VDJ recombination scenarios. In a later analysis, every TCR beta chain was defined by the combination of its CDR3 amino acid sequence and its V-gene family, and reads without a unique V-gene family were dropped. In a later analysis, fewer than 600 highly shared, low-generation-probability nucleotide sequences were removed to address suspected cross-contamination and a sequencing artifact. In a later analysis, a clonal expansion index was calculated for each public chain from normalized within-repertoire ranks of inferred template counts. Generation probabilities in a later analysis came from a VDJ recombination model fitted to out-of-frame rearrangements, and those results were checked against IGoR. In a later analysis, TCR-TCR, TCR-HLA and TCR-CMV co-occurrence was scored with hypergeometric tests, and a repertoire-size bias correction was applied to TCR pairs. A later analysis estimated false discovery rates by permuting HLA or CMV assignments 20 times. In a later analysis, co-occurring TCRs were grouped using DBSCAN, and TCRdist sequence similarity was added for clustering within HLA-allele-positive subsets. Repertoires with fewer than 30,000 or more than 120,000 public chains were left out of co-occurrence clustering, as were five repertoires with anomalous nucleotide sharing. TCRdb stores this immuneACCESS table with in-frame sequences only. Part of the clones is absent; in the studies checked, under half of the shortfall reflects unresolved V genes, and no reason is known for the rest. V, J and clone size are taken as reported in that table, and D and trimming were inferred from the DNA itself. A total of some 120,000 clones appear in this sample, 82% of them only once. Of the sample, approximately 11% falls within the top ten clones.

The cohort was made up of about 670 healthy bone marrow donors. At the time of sampling, all cohort members were nominally healthy, though unrecorded immune exposures were likely present. The donor was CMV seropositive and belonged to the group of 250 to 350 seropositive cohort members. A peripheral blood sample was collected from each donor, and TCR beta sequencing was performed on peripheral blood mononuclear cells. Genomic DNA was extracted from the blood cell samples with the Qiagen DNeasy Blood Extraction Kit. General conclusions and limits of the study: A few of the identified cytomegalovirus-associated TCR beta chains were confirmed in vitro to be specific for cytomegalovirus antigens. The earlier analysis of 587 of the donors excluded approximately 17 rarely observed V segments, including chromosome 9 orphons, because counts were too low. Most CMV-associated TCR beta chains appeared to be HLA-restricted in a later analysis, and the HLA associations seemed to be driven largely by CMV exposure. Linkage disequilibrium might explain the correlated functional status among segregating V segments, but an unknown experimental factor could not be excluded. According to a later genetic analysis, donors in an Asian-associated ancestry cluster had fewer N-insertions in productive TCRs than the roughly 660-donor mean. A later analysis found that TCR association rates varied across HLA loci, with DRB1 alleles showing the most associated TCRs and HLA-C alleles the fewest. A further reported finding was that TCR beta sequences accurately predicted the HLA-A and HLA-B alleles for most subjects in the first cohort. In a later analysis, HLA-associated TCR beta chains showed more clonal expansion and lower generation probabilities than non-associated chains that were equally common. Some IMGT-functional V segments, including TRBV6-2 and TRBV6-3, could not be distinguished by the 87-base-pair reads and were therefore excluded. An earlier analysis of 587 of the donors showed that most TCR beta V segments appeared in productive rearrangements either about 87% or about 30% of the time, which broadly matched IMGT annotations. A group of highly shared sequence variants was considered likely to be a technical artifact of the sequencing pipeline. A later genetic analysis associated a missense DCLRE1C variant with V-gene and J-gene trimming of TCR beta chains, and an independent cohort replicated the association. In the study, approximately 160 TCR beta chains were listed as associated with cytomegalovirus. It was suggested by the authors that the approach could potentially be generalized to other disease states and immunological phenotypes. According to a later analysis, parvovirus B19, influenza, CMV and Epstein-Barr virus appeared linked to several top co-occurrence clusters. Presence/absence analyses assumed roughly uniform sequencing depth across donors, an assumption that may not hold. Because HLA typing was missing for some donors at each locus, association tests included only the typed subset. The classifier was reported to diagnose cytomegalovirus status with high specificity and sensitivity in both the original and validation cohorts. Assigning TCR associations to individual alleles was difficult when HLA alleles, especially DR and DQ, strongly co-occurred. While some public TCRs were present in many individuals, most TCR sequences turned up only very rarely across donors. In a later analysis, some 18,000 TCR beta sequences were associated with specific HLA alleles at a false discovery rate of 0.05. The cohort was sequenced for TCR beta chains only, and without alpha or paired-chain data the features that could be detected were limited. The only immune exposure information available for the cohort was CMV serostatus.

Taken from the germline V gene (reference sequence), the CDR1 and CDR2 loops are MNHEY and SMNVEV. Trimming leaves V shorter by 5 bases and J shorter by 8 bases, with the junction holding 6 bases beyond the gene matches. The CDR3 starts with the cysteine, ends with the phenylalanine, and has 15 residues. Only the CDR3 region is kept as DNA, spanning 45 bases read in frame from base 1. The specimen was PBMCs. The source of this sequence is a male donor in good health and CMV-seropositive. The sequence links TRBV27 to TRBJ2-1; 13 central nucleotides agree with TRBD2. The DNA is as follows: TGTGCCAGCAGTCGGACTAGCGGGAGTATACATGAGCAGTTCTTC. Its translation reads: CASSRTSGSIHEQFF.